The rows below give T cell receptor beta chains drawn from one sample of a study of blood T cell repertoires in COVID-19. The protocol was immunoSEQ multiplex PCR, while the TCRdb copy is restricted to in-frame clones and leaves out a portion. This table has almost 200,000 clones, 70% to 90% appearing once. Input material: peripheral blood. The source is a woman in her 70s with acute or convalescent COVID-19. The CDR3 runs from the conserved cysteine through the conserved F or W. A D gene is named only where the DNA matches it firmly. The listing skips clone size in some rows; elsewhere it reads once, few, many or a size class.

d_call j_call clone_size v_call cdr3_aa cdr3_nt
NA TRBJ2-5 NA TRBV5-4 CASSPRGPRETQYF TGTGCCAGCAGCCCCAGGGGCCCCAGGGAGACCCAGTACTTC
NA TRBJ1-6 NA TRBV28 CASKPPRGSSYNSPLHF TGTGCCAGCAAACCCCCGCGGGGTAGCTCCTATAATTCACCCCTCCACTTT
NA TRBJ2-3 NA TRBV5-4 CASSSNPGVRTDTQYF TGTGCCAGCAGCTCGAACCCGGGAGTGAGGACAGATACGCAGTATTTT
TRBD1 TRBJ2-2 NA TRBV14 CASSQLAGTGTGELFF TGTGCCAGCAGCCAACTTGCCGGGACAGGCACCGGGGAGCTGTTTTTT
NA TRBJ2-5 NA TRBV9 CASSVGEETQYF TGTGCCAGCAGCGTAGGGGAGGAGACCCAGTACTTC
TRBD1 TRBJ1-6 NA TRBV6-2/TRBV6-3 CASSPDRGLQNSPLHF TGTGCCAGCAGCCCCGACAGGGGGCTACAGAATTCACCCCTCCACTTT
NA TRBJ2-7 once TRBV2 CASTRAGYEQYF TGTGCCAGCACGAGAGCGGGCTACGAGCAGTACTTC
NA TRBJ2-3 NA TRBV6-5 CASGSSGISTDTQYF TGTGCCAGCGGCTCATCGGGGATTAGCACAGATACGCAGTATTTT
NA TRBJ2-7 few TRBV6-1 CASSEAGGRKQYF TGTGCCAGCAGTGAAGCTGGAGGGAGGAAGCAGTACTTC
NA TRBJ1-1 NA TRBV3-1/TRBV3-2 CASSPREGWVNTEAFF TGTGCCAGCAGCCCCCGGGAGGGGTGGGTGAACACTGAAGCTTTCTTT
NA TRBJ1-2 NA TRBV12-3/TRBV12-4 CASSPPGSGYTF TGTGCCAGCAGTCCCCCAGGGTCTGGCTACACCTTC
NA TRBJ1-5 NA TRBV10-3 CAIGDSNQPQHF TGTGCCATTGGAGACAGCAATCAGCCCCAGCATTTT
TRBD1 TRBJ1-2 once TRBV13 CASSLVGQALSYTF TGTGCCAGCAGCTTAGTAGGACAGGCTCTCAGTTACACCTTC
NA TRBJ2-1 NA TRBV6-2/TRBV6-3 CASSMWSSYNEQFF TGTGCCAGCAGCATGTGGAGCTCCTACAATGAGCAGTTCTTC
NA TRBJ1-2 NA TRBV4-3 CASSHIRGTNGYTF TGCGCCAGCAGCCACATTAGGGGTACCAATGGCTACACCTTC
TRBD1 TRBJ2-7 NA TRBV9 CASSVAGTGVGYEQYF TGTGCCAGCAGCGTCGCCGGGACAGGGGTAGGCTACGAGCAGTACTTC
TRBD2 TRBJ2-1 NA TRBV5-1 CASRPTSGAYNEQFF TGCGCCAGCAGGCCTACTAGCGGGGCCTACAATGAGCAGTTCTTC
NA TRBJ1-4 few TRBV5-1 CASSLSLATNEKLFF TGCGCCAGCAGCCTAAGCCTTGCAACTAATGAAAAACTGTTTTTT
NA TRBJ2-7 NA TRBV4-3 CASSQGTISYEQYF TGCGCCAGCAGCCAAGGCACTATCTCCTACGAGCAGTACTTC
NA TRBJ1-2 few TRBV18 CASSPPGLHGYTF TGTGCCAGCTCACCTCCAGGATTACATGGCTACACCTTC
TRBD1 TRBJ2-2 NA TRBV19 CATAGFEGGPGELFF TGTGCCACCGCGGGTTTCGAAGGGGGCCCCGGGGAGCTGTTTTTT
NA TRBJ1-1 NA TRBV7-6 CASSLGAGAGNTEAFF TGTGCCAGCAGCTTAGGGGCAGGGGCTGGGAACACTGAAGCTTTCTTT
NA TRBJ1-2 NA TRBV6-5 CASSQGPWDGYTF TGTGCCAGCAGCCAGGGGCCTTGGGATGGCTACACCTTC
NA TRBJ1-1 NA TRBV5-1 CASLMSPGNTEAFF TGCGCCAGCCTAATGAGTCCGGGGAACACTGAAGCTTTCTTT
TRBD1 TRBJ1-6 NA TRBV5-1 CASSNRDRVGYNSPLHF TGCGCCAGCAGCAACCGGGACAGGGTTGGATATAATTCACCCCTCCACTTT
NA TRBJ1-2 NA TRBV7-9 CASSQDGVSGYTF TGTGCCAGCAGCCAAGACGGGGTCTCTGGCTACACCTTC
TRBD1 TRBJ1-3 NA TRBV27 CASSPTGGSGNTIYF TGTGCCAGCAGCCCCACAGGGGGCTCTGGAAACACCATATATTTT
NA TRBJ1-1 NA TRBV20-1 CSASSSREAFF TGCAGTGCTAGTTCTAGTAGAGAAGCTTTCTTT
NA TRBJ1-4 NA TRBV5-1 CASRESGVGEKLFF TGCGCCAGCAGGGAATCCGGGGTGGGTGAAAAACTGTTTTTT
NA TRBJ1-2 NA TRBV19 CASNQGREEGYTF TGTGCCAGTAATCAGGGCAGGGAAGAAGGCTACACCTTC
NA TRBJ2-7 NA TRBV6-5 CASRRAASSYEQYF TGTGCCAGCAGGCGAGCAGCTAGCTCCTACGAGCAGTACTTC
TRBD2 TRBJ2-7 few TRBV24-1 CATSPGLAVNEQYF TGTGCCACCAGTCCGGGACTAGCCGTCAACGAGCAGTACTTC
NA TRBJ2-7 NA TRBV7-2 CASTNRVDEQYF TGTGCCAGCACCAACAGGGTCGACGAGCAGTACTTC
TRBD1 TRBJ2-1 NA TRBV7-9 CASSLVGTGGGEQFF TGTGCCAGCAGCTTAGTTGGGACAGGGGGCGGCGAGCAGTTCTTC
NA TRBJ2-5 many TRBV11-3 CASSLRETQYF TGTGCCAGCAGCTTACGGGAGACCCAGTACTTC
NA TRBJ2-1 NA TRBV19 CASSVDSGARYNEQFF TGTGCCAGTTCCGTCGATTCGGGTGCTCGCTACAATGAGCAGTTCTTC
TRBD2 TRBJ2-1 NA TRBV7-2 CASSQEGTSGSWEQFF TGTGCCAGCAGCCAAGAGGGGACTAGCGGGAGCTGGGAGCAGTTCTTC
NA TRBJ1-1 NA TRBV5-4 CASSFTARGEAFF TGTGCCAGCAGCTTCACCGCCCGGGGGGAAGCTTTCTTT
NA TRBJ1-1 NA TRBV5-8 CASSRTELNTEAFF TGTGCCAGCAGCCGTACCGAGCTGAACACTGAAGCTTTCTTT
NA TRBJ2-6 NA TRBV5-4 CASSLVRGRGANVLTF TGTGCCAGCAGCTTAGTGCGGGGGCGAGGGGCCAACGTCCTGACTTTC
NA TRBJ1-3 NA TRBV5-4 CASSLGSRGSFGNTIYF TGTGCCAGCAGCTTGGGGTCGCGGGGCTCTTTTGGAAACACCATATATTTT
TRBD1 TRBJ2-2 NA TRBV2 CASSGEGAGKTGELFF TGTGCCAGCAGTGGCGAGGGGGCAGGGAAGACCGGGGAGCTGTTTTTT
TRBD1 TRBJ2-1 NA TRBV12-3/TRBV12-4 CASSLTGRWQFF TGTGCCAGCAGTTTGACAGGGCGTTGGCAGTTCTTC
NA TRBJ2-4 NA TRBV13 CASSSRGTLAKNIQYF TGTGCCAGCAGTTCCAGGGGCACTTTAGCCAAAAACATTCAGTACTTC
TRBD1 TRBJ1-2 NA TRBV7-3 CASSLLPGGNYGYTF TGTGCCAGCAGCTTACTGCCAGGGGGTAACTATGGCTACACCTTC
NA TRBJ2-7 NA TRBV11-2 CASSLVRRQRRSYEQYF TGTGCCAGCAGCTTAGTGAGGAGGCAGCGAAGGTCCTACGAGCAGTACTTC
NA TRBJ2-3 NA TRBV10-3 CAIRDTANTDTQYF TGTGCCATCAGGGACACGGCGAACACAGATACGCAGTATTTT
TRBD1 TRBJ2-5 NA TRBV7-9 CASSGQGARKETQYF TGTGCCAGCAGCGGACAGGGGGCGCGAAAAGAGACCCAGTACTTC